One sample yielded the 27 T cell receptor beta chains listed below, sequenced in a study of blood T cell repertoires in COVID-19. Sequencing was performed with immunoSEQ multiplex PCR; in TCRdb, only in-frame clones are kept and a portion is missing. The table lists 310,000 or so clones, roughly 89% of them singletons. Material for sequencing was PBMCs or T cells enriched from blood (not recorded which). The receptors were gathered from a woman between 18 and 29 years old with acute COVID-19.

This clone was recorded once. This chain joins TRBV14 and TRBJ1-2; TRBD1 matches at 12 bases. J was trimmed by 8 bases and V by 3 bases; bases with no gene match: 13. Germline CDR1 and CDR2: SGHDN and FVKESK. The CDR3 has 17 amino acids. In nucleotides, the CDR3 is TGTGCCAGCAGCCATGGGACGACCGGGACAGGGGGCCGGGGCTACACCTTC. Protein: CASSHGTTGTGGRGYTF.

This clone was observed a single time. The gene calls are TRBV10-3 and TRBJ2-7; 8 nucleotides match TRBD2. V lost 2 bases and J lost 0; bases outside the gene matches: 6. The CDR3 length is 16 residues. Per the germline V gene, CDR1 is ENHRY and CDR2 is SYGVKD. CDR3: CAISEPGLGSSYEQYF. CDR3 bases: TGTGCCATCAGTGAGCCGGGACTAGGCAGCTCCTACGAGCAGTACTTC.

The V call is TRBV5-1, the J call TRBJ2-3; D might be TRBD2 (6 bases). The CDR3 sequence is 16 residues long. Trimming cost V 0 bases and J 3 bases, with 14 bases left between them. The germline gives CDR1 SGHRS, CDR2 YFSETQ. Written as DNA, the CDR3 is TGCGCCAGCAGCTTGGCGGTCCCGGGAGTGACAGATACGCAGTATTTT. As protein: CASSLAVPGVTDTQYF.

The rearrangement links TRBV10-2 to TRBJ1-2; the match to TRBD1 covers 8 bases. CDR3 length: 12 amino acids. V dropped 10 bases and J dropped 2; count of bases not matched to a gene: 3. Germline assignment: CDR1 WSHSY and CDR2 SAAADI. This CDR3 is CATRQGNYGYTF. CDR3 coding DNA: TGCGCCACCCGACAGGGGAACTATGGCTACACCTTC.

The chain recombines TRBV7-9 with TRBJ2-1, with D perhaps TRBD2 (6 bases). The germline V and J ends were trimmed by 5 bases and 3 bases, with 14 bases remaining between them. Per the germline V gene, CDR1 is SEHNR and CDR2 is FQNEAQ (reference sequence). The CDR3 totals 15 residues. The CDR3, as DNA: TGTGCCAGCAGCCCCATTAGCGGAAACTACAATGAGCAGTTCTTC. This sequence encodes CASSPISGNYNEQFF. Drawing the rest from reference TRBV7-9 and TRBJ2-1, the complete variable domain is DTGVSQNPRHKITKRGQNVTFRCDPISEHNRLYWYRQTLGQGPEFLTYFQNEAQLEKSRLLSDRFSAERPKGSFSTLEIQRTEQGDSAMYLCASSPISGNYNEQFFGPGTRLTVL.

V usage is TRBV5-1 and J usage is TRBJ2-1, with TRBD1 as a possible D gene (5 bases). This CDR3 has 17 residues. V was pared by 4 bases and J by 7 bases, with 24 bases between. Per the germline V gene, CDR1 is SGHRS and CDR2 is YFSETQ. CDR3 bases: TGCGCCAGCAGCGGGCATCTAGGGGCCTTGATTCGGAATGAGCAGTTCTTC. This codes for CASSGHLGALIRNEQFF.

This sequence joins TRBV18 and TRBJ1-3, with D possibly TRBD1 on 5 matching bases. Between the trimmed V and J ends, which lost 0 bases and 4 bases, there was a span of 16 bases. The CDR3 contains 17 residues. The germline V gene has CDR1 KGHSH and CDR2 LQKENI. The CDR3 coding sequence is TGTGCCAGCTCACCACCGGGGCGGGACGGAGGAGGAAACACCATATATTTT. Translated: CASSPPGRDGGGNTIYF.

Only a few counts were recorded for this clone. Within the sample, other DNA sequences also encode this same CDR3. This chain joins TRBV7-2 and TRBJ2-7; D gene unclear. The CDR3 loop spans 14 amino acids. Germline CDR1 reads SGHTA; CDR2 reads FQGNSA. The V end was cut by 1 base, the J end by 0 bases, with 7 bases between. The CDR3 sequence is CASSLEHSSYEQYF. CDR3 bases: TGTGCCAGCAGCTTAGAACACAGCTCCTACGAGCAGTACTTC.

This chain uses TRBV7-2 with TRBJ2-2; 13 bases map to TRBD2. V was pared by 5 bases and J by 6 bases, with 6 bases of the junction left unmatched. The CDR3 has 16 amino acids. CDR1 is SGHTA and CDR2 is FQGNSA in the germline V gene. The chain's CDR3 is CASSARLAGGSGELFF. The DNA for the CDR3 is TGTGCCAGCAGCGCTCGACTAGCGGGAGGTTCCGGGGAGCTGTTTTTT.

The chain links TRBV7-2 to TRBJ2-1, with TRBD2 identical over 13 bases. The CDR3 loop spans 16 amino acids. Germline V CDR1 and CDR2: SGHTA, FQGNSA. Germline trimming cut 5 bases from V and 6 bases from J; bases unmatched to any gene: 7. In nucleotides, the CDR3 is TGTGCCAGCAGCCCATCTAGGACTAGCGGGAGCAATGAGCAGTTCTTC. As protein: CASSPSRTSGSNEQFF. Looking up the rest from reference TRBV7-2 and TRBJ2-1 gives the full variable domain: GAGVSQSPSNKVTEKGKDVELRCDPISGHTALYWYRQSLGQGLEFLIYFQGNSAPDKSGLPSDRFSAERTGGSVSTLTIQRTQQEDSAVYLCASSPSRTSGSNEQFFGPGTRLTVL.

The J gene is TRBJ2-7, the V gene TRBV19; 7 positions match TRBD2. The CDR3 covers 12 residues. The J segment lost 7 bases and the V segment lost 3 bases, leaving 3 bases of the junction unmatched. Germline CDR1 reads LNHDA; CDR2 reads SQIVND (reference sequence). CDR3 sequence: CASSMAGGEQYF. Here the CDR3 DNA reads TGTGCCAGTAGTATGGCCGGGGGGGAGCAGTACTTC.

The V call is TRBV6-2 or TRBV6-3, the J call TRBJ2-1, with D possibly TRBD2 on 6 matching bases. V dropped 6 bases and J dropped 10 bases, with 13 bases sitting between them. From germline, CDR1 is MNHEY and CDR2 SVGEGT. This CDR3 comprises 12 residues. CDR3 protein: CASSEWTTEQFF. CDR3 in DNA: TGTGCCAGCAGCGAATGGACTACGGAGCAGTTCTTC.

The J gene is TRBJ1-3, the V gene TRBV5-1; TRBD1 agrees at 8 bases. V lost 10 bases, J lost 3 bases, and 9 bases stayed unmatched. The CDR3 extends over 14 amino acids. In germline, CDR1 is SGHRS, CDR2 YFSETQ. CDR3 sequence: CAPRGQADGNTIYF. CDR3 in DNA: TGCGCCCCTCGGGGACAGGCTGATGGAAACACCATATATTTT.

This chain connects TRBV18 to TRBJ1-2; D perhaps matches TRBD1 (6 bases). This CDR3 is 16 amino acids long. Germline CDR1 and CDR2: KGHSH and LQKENI. The V end was cut by 1 base, the J end by 6 bases, with 18 bases between. The CDR3 sequence is CASSPLQGQAGDGYTF. CDR3 in DNA: TGTGCCAGCTCACCACTCCAAGGACAAGCAGGGGATGGCTACACCTTC.

The V call is TRBV20-1, the J call TRBJ1-2; no reliable D call. The CDR3 is made up of 12 amino acids. Trimming removed 3 bases from V and 5 bases from J, with 10 bases in between. Germline V gene lookup returns CDR1 DFQATT and CDR2 SNEGSKA (reference sequence). Here the CDR3 DNA reads TGCAGTGCTAGTCCTGGCGGGTATGGCTACACCTTC. Translation gives CSASPGGYGYTF.

This sequence joins TRBV6-5 and TRBJ1-3; weak D call: TRBD1 (6 bases). Trimming removed 2 bases at V and 2 bases at J, with 10 bases between. CDR1 MNHEY and CDR2 SVGAGI come from the germline V gene. CDR3 length equals 15 residues. CDR3 in DNA: TGTGCCAGCAGTTACGAGGGGGGGCCTGGAAACACCATATATTTT. Translated, it gives CASSYEGGPGNTIYF.

This clone was seen only once. The V and J genes are TRBV5-1 and TRBJ2-1; 8 bases line up with TRBD2. V dropped 4 bases and J dropped 5; count of bases not matched to a gene: 11. The V gene's germline CDR1 is SGHRS and CDR2 YFSETQ. The CDR3 runs 16 residues. DNA for the CDR3: TGCGCCAGCAGCCAACTCGGGACTAGGGGCAACAATGAGCAGTTCTTC. Its protein product is CASSQLGTRGNNEQFF.

This chain connects TRBV7-8 to TRBJ2-1; 8 bases are a match to TRBD2. Germline V gene lookup returns CDR1 SGHVS and CDR2 FQNEAQ. Unmatched junction bases numbered 8, after V lost 5 bases and J lost 2 bases. This CDR3 is built from 16 residues. DNA of the CDR3: TGTGCCAGCAGCCAATTACTAGCGGAGACCTACAATGAGCAGTTCTTC. Encoded protein: CASSQLLAETYNEQFF.

The V gene is TRBV7-2, the J gene TRBJ2-3, with D maybe TRBD2 (6 bases). CDR1 and CDR2 from the germline V gene are SGHTA and FQGNSA. The CDR3 loop spans 15 amino acids. V was trimmed by 4 bases and J by 1 base, leaving 12 bases between them. CDR3 bases: TGTGCCAGCAGCTCGACGGGAGTCCGCACAGATACGCAGTATTTT. Protein sequence: CASSSTGVRTDTQYF.

J is TRBJ2-2 and V is TRBV19; 8 bases are a match to TRBD2. The J segment lost 6 bases and the V segment lost 5 bases, leaving 8 bases of the junction unmatched. Germline V gene lookup returns CDR1 LNHDA and CDR2 SQIVND (reference sequence). This CDR3 region has 15 residues. In nucleotides, the CDR3 is TGTGCCAGTAGTGCAGCGGGAGAGGGTCCCGGGGAGCTGTTTTTT. This sequence encodes CASSAAGEGPGELFF.

The CDR3 here is CASSIEGGAGTTEAFF. CDR3 DNA: TGTGCCAGTAGTATAGAGGGAGGGGCAGGGACCACTGAAGCTTTCTTT. The J gene is TRBJ1-1, the V gene TRBV19, with D perhaps TRBD1 (5 bases). V lost 0 bases and J 4 bases, leaving 15 bases between the germline ends. From germline, CDR1 is LNHDA and CDR2 SQIVND (reference sequence). This CDR3 is 16 amino acids long.

The genes are TRBV15 and TRBJ2-1; TRBD2 agrees at 9 bases. Unmatched junction bases numbered 8, after V lost 3 bases and J lost 2 bases. Germline V gene data show CDR1 as LNHNV and CDR2 as YYDKDF (reference sequence). The CDR3 totals 17 residues. CDR3 sequence: CATSRGLSGRAYNEQFF. CDR3 DNA: TGTGCCACCAGCAGGGGTCTTAGCGGGAGAGCCTACAATGAGCAGTTCTTC. Together with reference TRBV15 and TRBJ2-1, the CDR3 gives the full variable domain: DAMVIQNPRYQVTQFGKPVTLSCSQTLNHNVMYWYQQKSSQAPKLLFHYYDKDFNNEADTPDNFQSRRPNTSFCFLDIRSPGLGDTAMYLCATSRGLSGRAYNEQFFGPGTRLTVL.

The chain combines TRBV28 with TRBJ1-2, with D possibly matching TRBD1 (5 bases). V lost 4 bases and J 4 bases, leaving 10 bases between the germline ends. Germline lookup yields CDR1 MDHEN and CDR2 SYDVKM. The CDR3 sequence is 13 residues long. The chain's CDR3 is CASSYYQGYGYTF. For the CDR3, the DNA is TGTGCCAGCAGTTACTACCAGGGCTATGGCTACACCTTC.

The chain links TRBV7-8 to TRBJ1-1; 10 positions agree with TRBD1. This CDR3 has 19 amino acids. V shed 5 bases and J 0 bases; nucleotides not matched to a gene: 15. CDR1 SGHVS and CDR2 FQNEAQ come from the germline V gene. The CDR3 coding sequence is TGTGCCAGCAGCCATCCCCCGACAGGGGGCTGGAGTTTGAACACTGAAGCTTTCTTT. As protein: CASSHPPTGGWSLNTEAFF.

This chain links TRBV5-1 with TRBJ1-2; no clear D gene. The CDR3 runs 16 residues. Germline assignment: CDR1 SGHRS and CDR2 YFSETQ. V gave up 0 bases and J gave up 0 bases, with 12 bases separating them. Written as DNA, the CDR3 is TGCGCCAGCAGCTTGGGTCCAGCTAGAACTAACTATGGCTACACCTTC. The encoded protein is CASSLGPARTNYGYTF.

This chain connects TRBV5-6 to TRBJ2-5; TRBD2 matches 11 bases. The CDR3 consists of 16 residues. From germline, CDR1 is SGHDT and CDR2 YYEEEE. Unmatched junction bases numbered 7, after V lost 4 bases and J lost 2 bases. The CDR3: CASSIWTSGSQETQYF. The CDR3, as DNA: TGTGCCAGCAGCATCTGGACTAGCGGGTCACAAGAGACCCAGTACTTC. The entire variable domain, with the rest obtained from reference TRBV5-6 and TRBJ2-5, is as follows: DAGVTQSPTHLIKTRGQQVTLRCSPKSGHDTVSWYQQALGQGPQFIFQYYEEEERQRGNFPDRFSGHQFPNYSSELNVNALLLGDSALYLCASSIWTSGSQETQYFGPGTRLLVL.

The chain uses TRBV7-9 and TRBJ2-3; D unclear. The CDR3 runs to 14 residues. Germline V CDR1 and CDR2: SEHNR, FQNEAQ (reference sequence). V dropped 7 bases and J dropped 0 bases, with 11 bases sitting between them. The CDR3 region is CASTAWYSTDTQYF. The CDR3 DNA reads as TGTGCCAGCACAGCTTGGTACAGCACAGATACGCAGTATTTT.